The rows below give T cell receptor beta chains drawn from one sample of a study of blood T cells in healthy people across ages. In TCRdb, the 5' RACE reads were re-called with MiXCR into one record per CDR3 protein. The sample yields some 760,000 distinct CDR3 sequences, 25% seen once. The sample was also reused in another study, on T cells of mothers and their children.

The sample taken for sequencing was blood. The source is a boy aged 5-17 years in good health. Both conserved end residues are part of each CDR3. The D gene is left open where the match is weak. Only some rows state a clone size, as once, few, many or a class for expanded clones.

few | TRBJ2-3 | TRBV12-3/TRBV12-4 | TRBD2 | CASSPLAGLTDTQYF
few | TRBJ2-1 | TRBV5-1 | TRBD1 | CASSLSWTGDYNEQFF
- | TRBJ2-3 | TRBV24-1 | TRBD2 | CATSTSGTYMQYF
- | TRBJ2-5 | TRBV28 | - | CASTPITADEETQYF
- | TRBJ2-3 | TRBV4-3 | TRBD2 | CASSQRTSGADTQYF
few | TRBJ2-1 | TRBV7-9 | - | CASSLVGVGDEQFF
- | TRBJ2-1 | TRBV20-1 | TRBD2 | CSARLSGRAAYNEQFF
few | TRBJ2-3 | TRBV6-2/TRBV6-3 | - | CASTYGRSKGTDTQYF
- | TRBJ1-5 | TRBV7-9 | - | CASSSEWNQPQHF
few | TRBJ2-5 | TRBV7-2 | - | CASSSGLRLAQYF
- | TRBJ1-1 | TRBV29-1 | TRBD1 | CSVLGTGGTEAFF
- | TRBJ2-1 | TRBV29-1 | TRBD2 | CSVSTSGGHNEQFF
- | TRBJ1-2 | TRBV19 | TRBD1 | CASSNTGGIGYTF
- | TRBJ1-2 | TRBV5-6 | - | CASSFPHRVGGYTF
- | TRBJ1-2 | TRBV13 | TRBD1 | CASSLGPDRAYYGYTF
few | TRBJ1-2 | TRBV9 | - | CASSGTGGYNYGYTF
many | TRBJ1-2 | TRBV7-9 | TRBD1 | CASSLAGGDGYTF
few | TRBJ1-3 | TRBV12-3/TRBV12-4 | - | CASSRALLSSGNTIYF
few | TRBJ2-5 | TRBV29-1 | - | CSVRGKETQYF
- | TRBJ1-1 | TRBV28 | - | CASSPRGKKAFF
few | TRBJ2-2 | TRBV20-1 | TRBD2 | CSARDQPSGITGELFF
- | TRBJ2-7 | TRBV28 | - | CASRHDGPYEQYF
- | TRBJ1-5 | TRBV25-1 | TRBD1 | CASRDRADQPQHF
- | TRBJ2-3 | TRBV2 | - | CASSGGELHPNTDTQYF
- | TRBJ1-5 | TRBV20-1 | TRBD1 | CSARSGGDPHQPQHF
few | TRBJ1-3 | TRBV7-9 | - | CASSLLEDSGNTIYF
- | TRBJ2-3 | TRBV5-1 | TRBD1 | CASSWDRKGRDTQYF
few | - | TRBV29-1 | - | CSVVRSGSYEQYF
few | TRBJ2-5 | TRBV9 | TRBD2 | CASSPGGGEQETQYF
few | TRBJ2-5 | TRBV12-3/TRBV12-4 | TRBD2 | CASSLGGLAEETQYF
- | TRBJ2-7 | TRBV5-1 | TRBD2 | CASSFSGQEGEQYF
- | TRBJ1-1 | TRBV7-9 | - | CASSSRPPNTEAFF
- | TRBJ2-1 | TRBV14 | TRBD2 | CACNRRISSGRGNEQFF
- | TRBJ2-3 | TRBV11-2 | - | CASSYVSDTQYF
once | TRBJ2-2 | TRBV5-1 | - | CASTTSLLGANTGELFF
- | TRBJ1-3 | TRBV9 | TRBD1 | CASRSGTGEGTIYF
- | TRBJ2-7 | TRBV9 | - | CASSVEGGFGKQYF
- | TRBJ2-5 | TRBV25-1 | - | CASSADTIRDF
- | - | TRBV3-1 | TRBD1 | CASSPTGTEISYEQYF
- | TRBJ2-7 | TRBV20-1 | TRBD1 | CSASRGQYEQYF